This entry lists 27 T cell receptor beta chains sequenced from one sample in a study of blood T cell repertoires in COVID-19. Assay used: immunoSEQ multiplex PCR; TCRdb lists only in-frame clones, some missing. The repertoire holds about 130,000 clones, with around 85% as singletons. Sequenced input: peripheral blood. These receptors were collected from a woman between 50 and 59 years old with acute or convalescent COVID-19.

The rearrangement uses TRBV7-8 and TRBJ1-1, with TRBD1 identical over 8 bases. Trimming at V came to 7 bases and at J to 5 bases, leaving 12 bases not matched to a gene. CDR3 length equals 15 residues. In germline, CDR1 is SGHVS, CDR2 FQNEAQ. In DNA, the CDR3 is TGTGCCAGCAACCGGCCGGGACAGGTAGGAACTGAAGCTTTCTTT. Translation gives CASNRPGQVGTEAFF.

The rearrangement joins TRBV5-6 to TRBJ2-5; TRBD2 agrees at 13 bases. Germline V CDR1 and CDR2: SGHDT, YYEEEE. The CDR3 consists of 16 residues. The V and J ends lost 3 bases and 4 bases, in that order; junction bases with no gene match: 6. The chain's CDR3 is CASSSTSGGPGETQYF. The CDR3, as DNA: TGTGCCAGCAGCTCGACTAGCGGGGGGCCGGGAGAGACCCAGTACTTC.

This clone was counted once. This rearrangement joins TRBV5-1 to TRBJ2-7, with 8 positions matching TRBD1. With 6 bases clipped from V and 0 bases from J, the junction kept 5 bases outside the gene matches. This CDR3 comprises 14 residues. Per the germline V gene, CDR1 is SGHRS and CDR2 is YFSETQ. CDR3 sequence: CASTRDRSSYEQYF. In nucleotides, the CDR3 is TGCGCCAGCACCAGGGACAGGAGCTCCTACGAGCAGTACTTC.

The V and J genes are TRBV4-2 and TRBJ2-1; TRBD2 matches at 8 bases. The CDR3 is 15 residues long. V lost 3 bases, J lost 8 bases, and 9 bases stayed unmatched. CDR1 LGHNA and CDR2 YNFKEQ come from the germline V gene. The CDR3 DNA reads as TGTGCCAGCAGCCAGGGCGCGGGGGGCGGGGATGAGCAGTTCTTC. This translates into CASSQGAGGGDEQFF.

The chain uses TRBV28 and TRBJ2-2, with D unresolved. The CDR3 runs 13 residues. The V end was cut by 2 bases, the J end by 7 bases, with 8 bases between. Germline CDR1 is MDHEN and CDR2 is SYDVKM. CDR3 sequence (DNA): TGTGCCAGCAGTTTACGCGGAATCGGGGAGCTGTTTTTT. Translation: CASSLRGIGELFF. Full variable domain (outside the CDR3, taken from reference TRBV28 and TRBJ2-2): DVKVTQSSRYLVKRTGEKVFLECVQDMDHENMFWYRQDPGLGLRLIYFSYDVKMKEKGDIPEGYSVSREKKERFSLILESASTNQTSMYLCASSLRGIGELFFGEGSRLTVL.

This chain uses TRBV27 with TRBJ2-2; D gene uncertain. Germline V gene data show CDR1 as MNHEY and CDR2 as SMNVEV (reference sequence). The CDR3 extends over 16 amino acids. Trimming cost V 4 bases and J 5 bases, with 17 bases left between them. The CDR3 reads CASSSRPRSGTGELFF. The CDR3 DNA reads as TGTGCCAGCAGTTCCCGACCCCGGAGTGGAACCGGGGAGCTGTTTTTT.

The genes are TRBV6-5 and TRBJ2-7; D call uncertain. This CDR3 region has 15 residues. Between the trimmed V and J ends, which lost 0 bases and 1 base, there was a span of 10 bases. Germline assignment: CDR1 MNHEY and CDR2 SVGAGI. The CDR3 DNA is TGTGCCAGCAGTTACTCTACTCGCGGTTCCTACGAGCAGTACTTC. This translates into CASSYSTRGSYEQYF.

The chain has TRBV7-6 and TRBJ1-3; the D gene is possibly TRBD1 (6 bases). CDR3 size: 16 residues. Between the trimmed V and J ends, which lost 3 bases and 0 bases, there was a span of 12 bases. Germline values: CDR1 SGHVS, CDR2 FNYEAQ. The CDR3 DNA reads TGTGCCAGCAGCTTGGGACACCTCAGCTCTGGAAACACCATATATTTT. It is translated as CASSLGHLSSGNTIYF.

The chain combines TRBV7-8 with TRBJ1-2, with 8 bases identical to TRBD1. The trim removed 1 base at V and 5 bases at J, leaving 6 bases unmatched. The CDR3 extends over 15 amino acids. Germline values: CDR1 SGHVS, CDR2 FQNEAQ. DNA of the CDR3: TGTGCCAGCAGCTTAGGAGAGCAGGGGGCGTATGGCTACACCTTC. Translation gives CASSLGEQGAYGYTF. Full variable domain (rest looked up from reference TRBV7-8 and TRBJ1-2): GAGVSQSPRYKVAKRGQDVALRCDPISGHVSLFWYQQALGQGPEFLTYFQNEAQLDKSGLPSDRFFAERPEGSVSTLKIQRTQQEDSAVYLCASSLGEQGAYGYTFGSGTRLTVV.

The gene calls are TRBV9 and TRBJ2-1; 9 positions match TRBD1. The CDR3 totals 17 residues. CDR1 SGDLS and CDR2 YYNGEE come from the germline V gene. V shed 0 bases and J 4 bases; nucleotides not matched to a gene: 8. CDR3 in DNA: TGTGCCAGCAGCGTAGAATCCCGGGACAGGGTGTACAATGAGCAGTTCTTC. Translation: CASSVESRDRVYNEQFF.

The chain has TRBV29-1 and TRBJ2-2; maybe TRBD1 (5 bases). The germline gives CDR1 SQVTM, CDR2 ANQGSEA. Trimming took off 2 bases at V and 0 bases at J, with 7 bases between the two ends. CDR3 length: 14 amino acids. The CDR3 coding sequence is TGCAGCGTTGAACAACAGGCGAACACCGGGGAGCTGTTTTTT. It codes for CSVEQQANTGELFF.

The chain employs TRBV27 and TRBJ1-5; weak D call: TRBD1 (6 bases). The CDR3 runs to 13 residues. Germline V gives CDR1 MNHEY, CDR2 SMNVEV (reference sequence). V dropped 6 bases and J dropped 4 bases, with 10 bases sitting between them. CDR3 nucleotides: TGTGCCAGCAGGTCCCAGGGGAATCAGCCCCAGCATTTT. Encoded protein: CASRSQGNQPQHF.

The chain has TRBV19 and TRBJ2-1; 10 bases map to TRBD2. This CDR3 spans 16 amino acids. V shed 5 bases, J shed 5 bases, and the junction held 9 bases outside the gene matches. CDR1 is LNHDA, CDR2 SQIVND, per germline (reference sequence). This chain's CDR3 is CASSFYSGGADNEQFF. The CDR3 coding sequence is TGTGCCAGTAGTTTCTACAGCGGGGGGGCGGACAATGAGCAGTTCTTC.

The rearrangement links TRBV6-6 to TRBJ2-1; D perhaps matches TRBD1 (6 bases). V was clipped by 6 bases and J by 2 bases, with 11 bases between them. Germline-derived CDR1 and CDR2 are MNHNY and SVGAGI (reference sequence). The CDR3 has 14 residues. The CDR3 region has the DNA TGTGCCAGCAGGTTAGGGGGTACCTACAATGAGCAGTTCTTC. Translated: CASRLGGTYNEQFF.

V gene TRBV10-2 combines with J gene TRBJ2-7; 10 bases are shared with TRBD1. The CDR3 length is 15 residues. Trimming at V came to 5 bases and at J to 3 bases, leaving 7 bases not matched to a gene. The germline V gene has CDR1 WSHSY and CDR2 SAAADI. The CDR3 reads CASSWTGQGIYEQYF. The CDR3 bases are TGCGCCAGCAGTTGGACGGGACAGGGGATCTACGAGCAGTACTTC.

CDR3 in DNA: TGTGCCACCAGGCTCGACAGGGCAGATACGCAGTATTTT. Its translation is CATRLDRADTQYF. J is TRBJ2-3 and V is TRBV15; TRBD1 matches at 7 bases. Germline V gives CDR1 LNHNV, CDR2 YYDKDF (reference sequence). Trimming cost V 6 bases and J 4 bases; bases outside gene matches: 4. The CDR3 consists of 13 residues.

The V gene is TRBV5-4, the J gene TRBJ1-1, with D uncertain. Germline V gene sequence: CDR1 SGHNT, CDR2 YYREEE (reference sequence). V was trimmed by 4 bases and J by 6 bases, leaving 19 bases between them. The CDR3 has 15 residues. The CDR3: CASSQPGPRMAEAFF. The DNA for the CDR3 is TGTGCCAGCAGCCAACCGGGTCCCCGGATGGCTGAAGCTTTCTTT.

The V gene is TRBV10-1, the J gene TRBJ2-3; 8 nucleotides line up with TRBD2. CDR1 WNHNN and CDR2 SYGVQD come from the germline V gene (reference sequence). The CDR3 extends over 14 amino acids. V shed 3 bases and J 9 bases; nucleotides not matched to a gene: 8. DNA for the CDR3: TGCGCCAGCAGTGATCCAGCGGGGGATGCCACGCAGTATTTT. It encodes CASSDPAGDATQYF.

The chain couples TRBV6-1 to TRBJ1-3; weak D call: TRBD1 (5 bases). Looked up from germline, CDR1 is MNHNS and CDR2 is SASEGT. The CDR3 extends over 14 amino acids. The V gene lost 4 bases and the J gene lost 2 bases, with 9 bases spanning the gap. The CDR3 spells CASSAGGAGNTIYF. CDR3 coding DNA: TGTGCCAGCAGTGCCGGGGGGGCTGGAAACACCATATATTTT.

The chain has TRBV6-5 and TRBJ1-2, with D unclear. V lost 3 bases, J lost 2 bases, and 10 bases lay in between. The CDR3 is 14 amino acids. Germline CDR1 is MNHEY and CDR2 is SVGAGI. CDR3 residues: CASSYYRGNYGYTF. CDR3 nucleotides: TGTGCCAGCAGTTATTATCGGGGAAACTATGGCTACACCTTC.

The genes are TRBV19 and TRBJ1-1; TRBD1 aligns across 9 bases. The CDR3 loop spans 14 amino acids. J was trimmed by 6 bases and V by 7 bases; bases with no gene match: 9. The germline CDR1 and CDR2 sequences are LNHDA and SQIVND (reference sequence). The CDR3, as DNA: TGTGCCAGTATAGCACCGGGACAGGGCTCTGAAGCTTTCTTT. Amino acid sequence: CASIAPGQGSEAFF.

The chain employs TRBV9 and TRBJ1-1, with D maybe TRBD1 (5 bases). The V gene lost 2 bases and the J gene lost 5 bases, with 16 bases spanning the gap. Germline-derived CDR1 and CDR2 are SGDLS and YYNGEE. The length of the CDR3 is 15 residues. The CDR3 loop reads CASSVSAWGRTEAFF. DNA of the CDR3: TGTGCCAGCAGCGTCTCGGCGTGGGGGAGGACTGAAGCTTTCTTT.

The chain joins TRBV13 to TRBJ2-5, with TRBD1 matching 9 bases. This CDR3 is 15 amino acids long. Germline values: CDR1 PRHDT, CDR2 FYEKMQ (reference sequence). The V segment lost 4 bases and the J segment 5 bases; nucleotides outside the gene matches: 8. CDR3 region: CASSSRTGEGETQYF. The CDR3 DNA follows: TGTGCCAGCAGCTCCCGGACAGGGGAGGGGGAGACCCAGTACTTC.

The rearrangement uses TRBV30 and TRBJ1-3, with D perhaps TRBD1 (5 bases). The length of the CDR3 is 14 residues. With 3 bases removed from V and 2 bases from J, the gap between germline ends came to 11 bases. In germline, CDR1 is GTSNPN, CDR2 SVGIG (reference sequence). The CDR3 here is CAWRPGQAGNTIYF. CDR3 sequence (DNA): TGTGCCTGGAGGCCAGGGCAGGCTGGAAACACCATATATTTT.

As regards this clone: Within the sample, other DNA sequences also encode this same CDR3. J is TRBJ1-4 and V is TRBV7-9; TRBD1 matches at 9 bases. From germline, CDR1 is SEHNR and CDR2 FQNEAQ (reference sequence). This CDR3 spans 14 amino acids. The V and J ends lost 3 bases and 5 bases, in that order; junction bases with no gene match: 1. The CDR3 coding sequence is TGTGCCAGCAGCTTTGGGACAGGGAATGAAAAACTGTTTTTT. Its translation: CASSFGTGNEKLFF.

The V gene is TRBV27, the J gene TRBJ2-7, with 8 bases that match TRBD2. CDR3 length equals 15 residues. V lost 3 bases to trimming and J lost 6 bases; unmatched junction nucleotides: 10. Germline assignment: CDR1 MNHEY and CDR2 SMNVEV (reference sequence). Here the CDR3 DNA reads TGTGCCAGCAGTTTCAGCGGGGGTACAACGGGCGAGCAGTACTTC. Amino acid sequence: CASSFSGGTTGEQYF.

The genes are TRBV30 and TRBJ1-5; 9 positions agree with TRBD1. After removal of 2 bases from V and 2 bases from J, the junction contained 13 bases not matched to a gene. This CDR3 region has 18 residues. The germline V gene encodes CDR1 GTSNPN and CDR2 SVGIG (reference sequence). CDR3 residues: CAWSYSGQGKYGNQPQHF. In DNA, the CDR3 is TGTGCCTGGAGTTACTCGGGACAGGGCAAATATGGCAATCAGCCCCAGCATTTT.